Following are 9 T cell receptor beta chains from one sample sequenced in a study of blood T cells in healthy people across ages. A sample-barcoded 5' primer and a J-beta primer mix were used in a second PCR of roughly 7 to 11 cycles. TCRdb called the 5' RACE reads again in MiXCR, with one record for every CDR3 protein. The sample yields under 1,100,000 distinct CDR3 sequences, around 27% seen once. A further study also used this sample, focusing on T cells of mothers and their children.

The sample consisted of blood. All receptors come from a girl aged 2 to 9 in good health.

The chain carries TRBV20-1 and TRBJ2-7; TRBD2 matches at 10 bases. The germline V gene encodes CDR1 DFQATT and CDR2 SNEGSKA (reference sequence). The CDR3 runs to 13 residues. DNA for the CDR3: TGCACTGGGAGACTAGCGGGCTCCTACGAGCAGTACTTC. Translated, it gives CTGRLAGSYEQYF.

This clonotype was seen a few times. The V call is TRBV19, the J call TRBJ1-6; possible D gene TRBD1, 5 bases. Trimming took 8 bases from V and 7 from J, leaving 15 bases between them. The CDR3 sequence is 14 residues long. The V gene's germline CDR1 is LNHDA and CDR2 SQIVND (reference sequence). CDR3: CASGTGVRNSPLHF. In DNA, the CDR3 is TGTGCCAGTGGCACAGGAGTAAGGAATTCACCCCTCCACTTT.

In this sample, this clonotype turned up many times. The chain recombines TRBV29-1 with TRBJ1-2; D is unresolved. The CDR3 length is 12 residues. Trimming removed 2 bases at V and 4 bases at J, with 8 bases between. Germline loops: CDR1 SQVTM, CDR2 ANQGSEA. CDR3 region: CSVEKGSYGYTF. CDR3 nucleotides: TGCAGCGTTGAAAAGGGTTCCTATGGCTACACCTTC.

The chain joins TRBV29-1 to TRBJ2-7; D possibly corresponds to TRBD1 (5 bases). The ends were cut back, 7 bases at V and 5 bases at J, with 21 bases in the middle. CDR3 length: 14 residues. Germline CDR1 reads SQVTM; CDR2 reads ANQGSEA. The chain's CDR3 is CSAVGFQGTHEQYF. The CDR3 coding sequence is TGCAGCGCTGTGGGATTTCAGGGTACCCACGAGCAGTACTTC.

The gene calls are TRBV10-3 and TRBJ2-5; the match to TRBD1 covers 7 bases. Per the germline V gene, CDR1 is ENHRY and CDR2 is SYGVKD. Trimming removed 10 bases from V and 2 bases from J; junction bases left unmatched: 10. The CDR3 has 14 residues. The CDR3: CATKTGEIQETQYF. Here the CDR3 DNA reads TGTGCCACAAAAACAGGGGAGATACAAGAGACCCAGTACTTC.

This rearrangement joins TRBV20-1 to TRBJ1-2; unclear D gene. The V gene lost 2 bases and the J gene lost 0 bases, with 19 bases spanning the gap. This CDR3 has 17 residues. From germline, CDR1 is DFQATT and CDR2 SNEGSKA (reference sequence). This CDR3 reads CSARLPASSSPNYGYTF. CDR3 nucleotide sequence: TGCAGTGCTAGATTGCCGGCCTCCAGCTCGCCTAACTATGGCTACACCTTC.

This chain connects TRBV4-3 to TRBJ1-1; no definite D call. V lost 1 base to trimming and J lost 8 bases, with 8 bases between them. The CDR3 is 12 amino acids. Germline V gene sequence: CDR1 LGHNA, CDR2 YSLEER. CDR3 DNA: TGCGCCAGCAGCCAAGGGAGAAACGAAGCTTTCTTT. Translation: CASSQGRNEAFF.

The V gene is TRBV6-1, the J gene TRBJ2-7; D is ambiguous. The V gene lost 8 bases and the J gene lost 0 bases, with 8 bases spanning the gap. The germline V gene has CDR1 MNHNS and CDR2 SASEGT. This CDR3 comprises 12 residues. This chain's CDR3 is CASEGDSYEQYF. The CDR3 DNA reads TGTGCCAGCGAAGGAGACTCCTACGAGCAGTACTTC.

This clonotype has just a few counts. The gene calls are TRBV9 and TRBJ1-2; 9 positions match TRBD1. With 0 bases clipped from V and 6 bases from J, the junction kept 9 bases outside the gene matches. The CDR3 spans 16 residues. CDR1 SGDLS and CDR2 YYNGEE come from the germline V gene. The chain's CDR3 is CASSVEALGQGNGYTF. The CDR3 coding sequence is TGTGCCAGCAGCGTAGAAGCGTTGGGACAGGGAAATGGCTACACCTTC.